Listed below are T cell receptor beta chains from one sample, sequenced in a study of blood T cells in healthy people across ages. TCRdb re-derived calls from the 5' RACE reads in MiXCR, one entry per CDR3 protein. The sample has approximately 940,000 distinct CDR3 sequences, about 44% seen once. Material for sequencing was blood. The origin of the receptors is a man younger than 45 in good health. Both conserved end residues are part of each CDR3. D genes are given only for firm matches. Where a row states a size, it is once, few, many or the class of an expanded clone; other rows omit it.

v_call	clone_size	j_call	d_call	cdr3_aa	cdr3_nt
TRBV5-1	few	TRBJ2-3	TRBD1	CARRTGDPLTDTQYF	TGCGCCAGGCGTACAGGGGACCCCCTCACAGATACGCAGTATTTT
TRBV4-2	.	TRBJ2-3	.	CASSQERAVGPTDTQYF	TGTGCCAGCAGCCAAGAGAGAGCGGTGGGACCCACAGATACGCAGTATTTT
TRBV20-1	.	TRBJ2-2	TRBD1	CSAPPGTGNTGELFF	TGCAGTGCCCCCCCCGGGACAGGGAACACCGGGGAGCTGTTTTTT
TRBV28	.	TRBJ1-2	.	CASSEDTFNYGYTF	TGTGCCAGCAGCGAGGACACCTTTAACTATGGCTACACCTTC
TRBV10-3	few	TRBJ1-2	.	CAISEGRGNYGYTF	TGTGCCATCAGTGAGGGTCGAGGGAACTATGGCTACACCTTC
TRBV30	.	TRBJ1-6	.	CAWRRANSPLHF	TGTGCCTGGAGGAGGGCTAATTCACCCCTCCACTTT
TRBV12-3/TRBV12-4	.	TRBJ2-7	TRBD1	CASSFYRGEKLYEQYF	TGTGCCAGCAGCTTCTACAGGGGCGAAAAATTATACGAGCAGTACTTC
TRBV6-5	.	TRBJ2-1	TRBD1	CASSARGNSYNEQFF	TGTGCCAGCAGTGCCAGGGGGAACTCCTACAATGAGCAGTTCTTC
TRBV12-3/TRBV12-4	.	TRBJ1-1	TRBD1	CASSSGDSLYMGEAFF	TGTGCCAGCAGCAGCGGGGACAGTCTCTACATGGGTGAAGCTTTCTTT
TRBV20-1	.	TRBJ2-5	TRBD1	CSASPRDRDWEQYF	TGCAGTGCTAGCCCTCGGGACAGGGATTGGGAGCAGTACTTC
TRBV7-2	.	TRBJ2-3	.	CASSLARGRSTDTQYF	TGTGCCAGCAGCTTAGCTCGGGGGCGTAGCACAGATACGCAGTATTTT
TRBV5-1	.	TRBJ2-2	TRBD1	CASSLDRGANTGELFF	TGCGCCAGCAGCTTGGACAGGGGAGCGAACACCGGGGAGCTGTTTTTT
TRBV12-3/TRBV12-4	few	TRBJ1-2	.	CASSLSREGYGYTF	TGTGCCAGCAGTTTATCCAGGGAGGGCTATGGCTACACCTTC
TRBV3-1	.	TRBJ1-2	.	CASSPWETRANYGYTF	TGTGCCAGCAGCCCGTGGGAGACTCGAGCTAACTATGGCTACACCTTC
TRBV27	.	TRBJ1-4	TRBD1	CASSRQGVGEKLFF	TGTGCCAGCAGTCGACAGGGGGTAGGTGAAAAACTGTTTTTT
TRBV27	once	TRBJ2-1	.	CASSFRPSYNEQFF	TGTGCCAGCAGTTTCCGGCCCTCCTACAATGAGCAGTTCTTC
TRBV29-1	.	TRBJ2-3	TRBD1	CSVKTGGSTDTQYF	TGCAGCGTTAAGACAGGGGGTAGCACAGATACGCAGTATTTT
TRBV6-2/TRBV6-3	.	TRBJ2-5	.	CASSGGTAVGTQYF	TGTGCCAGCAGTGGCGGGACAGCGGTCGGGACCCAGTACTTC
TRBV3-1	.	TRBJ2-1	.	CASSRPGRPYNEQFF	TGTGCCAGCAGCCGACCGGGACGGCCTTACAATGAGCAGTTCTTC
TRBV27	.	TRBJ2-3	.	CASRRRQFVDTQYF	TGTGCCAGCAGGCGCCGTCAGTTTGTAGATACGCAGTATTTT
TRBV4-1	.	TRBJ2-5	.	CASSQESRVQETQYF	TGCGCCAGCAGCCAAGAGAGCAGGGTTCAGGAGACCCAGTACTTC
TRBV27	.	TRBJ2-3	.	CASQQRSTDTQYF	TGTGCCAGCCAACAGAGAAGCACAGATACGCAGTATTTT
TRBV20-1	once	TRBJ2-3	.	CSAWTPQDTDTQYF	TGCAGTGCTTGGACACCTCAGGACACAGATACGCAGTATTTT
TRBV7-9	.	TRBJ1-1	.	CASSQMSEGAFF	TGTGCCAGCAGTCAAATGTCGGAGGGAGCTTTCTTT
TRBV20-1	.	TRBJ1-5	.	CSARVEGGRQPQHF	TGCAGTGCTAGAGTGGAGGGGGGCCGTCAGCCCCAGCATTTT
TRBV7-2	few	TRBJ2-3	TRBD2	CASSSGLAGGDTQYF	TGTGCCAGCAGTTCCGGACTAGCGGGGGGAGATACGCAGTATTTT
TRBV7-2	.	TRBJ1-4	.	CASSYDPTNEKLFF	TGTGCCAGCAGCTACGATCCAACTAATGAAAAACTGTTTTTT
TRBV12-3/TRBV12-4	few	TRBJ2-3	.	CASSRTPTPDTQYF	TGTGCCAGCAGCAGGACACCCACCCCGGATACGCAGTATTTT
TRBV20-1	.	TRBJ2-3	.	CSAREGAGPKDTQYF	TGCAGTGCTAGGGAGGGGGCGGGGCCCAAGGATACGCAGTATTTT
TRBV29-1	.	TRBJ2-3	TRBD1	CSVAPGQDPDTQYF	TGCAGCGTTGCACCGGGACAGGACCCAGATACGCAGTATTTT
TRBV3-1	.	TRBJ2-5	TRBD2	CASSRGLAVQETQYF	TGTGCCAGCAGCCGAGGACTAGCGGTCCAAGAGACCCAGTACTTC
TRBV6-1	.	TRBJ2-2	TRBD2	CASSVLAGGANTGELFF	TGTGCCAGCAGCGTACTAGCGGGAGGAGCGAACACCGGGGAGCTGTTTTTT
TRBV24-1	.	TRBJ2-3	TRBD2	CATSDFSLAGSTDTQYF	TGTGCCACCAGTGATTTTTCCCTAGCGGGGAGCACAGATACGCAGTATTTT
TRBV20-1	many	TRBJ2-3	TRBD2	CSAAGTSGTSDTQYF	TGCAGTGCTGCGGGTACTAGCGGGACTTCAGATACGCAGTATTTT
TRBV7-9	.	TRBJ2-1	TRBD2	CAGSLGSNSGANEQFF	TGTGCCGGCAGCTTAGGCTCCAATAGCGGGGCCAATGAGCAGTTCTTC
TRBV6-4	.	TRBJ2-1	.	CASSDLGHDNEQFF	TGTGCCAGCAGTGACTTGGGGCATGACAATGAGCAGTTCTTC